The present TCR beta chain was sequenced within a study of beta chain features in type 1 diabetes. Expressed TCRB transcripts were sequenced because the isolated RNA had all been reverse transcribed beforehand. Generated by immunoSEQ multiplex PCR, the TCRdb table keeps only in-frame clones and is missing some. The sample yields hundreds of thousands of clones, about 29% seen once. With regard to this clone: The target antigen is unknown.

V lost 0 bases to trimming and J lost 8 bases, with 26 bases between them. CDR1 and CDR2 (germline): SGDLS, YYNGEE. The CDR3 spans 18 residues. Broader study findings: PCR might preferentially amplify shorter templates, equally in patients and controls. These data did not resolve whether HLA type affects TCRB rearrangement.

This chain uses TRBV9 with TRBJ1-2, with no clear D. The material sequenced was naive CD4+ T cells from blood. The receptor was isolated from a man aged 18-30 years in good health. CDR3 residues: CASSVAIGSPGTTRGYTF. Written as DNA, the CDR3 is TGTGCCAGCAGCGTAGCGATCGGGTCACCGGGCACCACAAGAGGCTACACCTTC. The whole variable domain, remainder taken from reference TRBV9 and TRBJ1-2, is DSGVTQTPKHLITATGQRVTLRCSPRSGDLSVYWYQQSLDQGLQFLIQYYNGEERAKGNILERFSAQQFPDLHSELNLSSLELGDSALYFCASSVAIGSPGTTRGYTFGSGTRLTVV.